This T cell receptor (beta chain) stems from a study of cytomegalovirus exposure and HLA in healthy donors. The CDR3 sequence is 17 residues long. Germline V gene data show CDR1 as MNHEY and CDR2 as SMNVEV (reference sequence). With V trimmed by 5 bases and J by 2 bases, 9 bases remained unmatched. PCR employed 60 Vbeta and 13 Jbeta primers. Only in-frame clones appear in the TCRdb table, and some are missing; sequencing was by immunoSEQ multiplex PCR. This repertoire includes tens of thousands of clones. The sequencing sample was made of PBMCs. J is TRBJ1-5 and V is TRBV27, with TRBD1 matching 10 bases. The sequence was obtained from a man aged 30 to 39 in good health and CMV-seropositive. The DNA for the CDR3 is TGTGCCAGCAGTCCTGACAGGGGGCACTGGGGCAATCAGCCCCAGCATTTT. Translated, it gives CASSPDRGHWGNQPQHF.